A single sample gave rise to the 11 T cell receptor beta chains below, sequenced in a study of T cell repertoires in cytomegalovirus infection. TCRdb analysed the reads with MiXCR anew, one entry per CDR3 protein. The sample lists approximately 500,000 distinct CDR3 sequences, about 15% occurring once. The sample taken for sequencing was CD8+ T cells from PBMCs. These receptors all stem from a human donor in good health (CMV status not recorded). Some clones in this sample may be carry-over from other donors' samples.

This clonotype has at least ten counts. The chain uses TRBV7-8 and TRBJ2-5, with 10 nucleotides matching TRBD1. J gave up 4 bases and V 6 bases, and 8 bases lay outside the gene matches. Germline V gene lookup returns CDR1 SGHVS and CDR2 FQNEAQ. The CDR3 runs 15 residues. The CDR3, as DNA: TGTGCCAGCAGTTCCGACAGGGGGCGGATAGAGACCCAGTACTTC. This encodes CASSSDRGRIETQYF.

This clonotype showed up many times. This chain joins TRBV7-2 and TRBJ2-1; 14 bases map to TRBD2. The V gene end was trimmed by 11 bases and the J gene end by 8 bases; junction bases not matched to a gene: 5. The CDR3 extends over 13 amino acids. Germline CDR1 SGHTA, CDR2 FQGNSA. CDR3 nucleotides: TGTGCCTCCGGGACTAGCGGGAGAGATGAGCAGTTCTTC. It translates to CASGTSGRDEQFF.

The J gene is TRBJ2-3, the V gene TRBV20-1, with TRBD2 identical over 8 bases. This CDR3 is built from 18 residues. V lost 0 bases, J lost 2 bases, and 13 bases stayed unmatched. The germline V gene has CDR1 DFQATT and CDR2 SNEGSKA (reference sequence). CDR3 DNA: TGCAGTGCTAGAGATTTGAGCGGGAGTGCTTCAGTCACAGATACGCAGTATTTT. Protein: CSARDLSGSASVTDTQYF.

This clonotype has only a few counts. The rearrangement joins TRBV11-2 to TRBJ1-5; D unclear. Germline V gene lookup returns CDR1 SGHAT and CDR2 FQNNGV. The germline V and J ends were trimmed by 1 base and 2 bases, with 18 bases remaining between them. This CDR3 comprises 18 residues. The CDR3 loop is CASSLGRFSPYGNQPQHF. The CDR3 DNA is TGTGCCAGCAGCTTAGGTAGGTTTAGCCCATATGGCAATCAGCCCCAGCATTTT.

This clonotype was seen only a few times. The chain carries TRBV10-3 and TRBJ2-3; D is ambiguous. CDR1 ENHRY and CDR2 SYGVKD come from the germline V gene. This CDR3 is built from 17 residues. V lost 0 bases and J 0 bases, leaving 13 bases between the germline ends. The CDR3 sequence is CAISESMPITSTDTQYF. The CDR3 bases are TGTGCCATCAGTGAGTCAATGCCGATAACTAGCACAGATACGCAGTATTTT.

The genes are TRBV27 and TRBJ2-7; D remains unclear. The germline gives CDR1 MNHEY, CDR2 SMNVEV (reference sequence). The CDR3 is made up of 12 amino acids. The V gene lost 1 base and the J gene lost 5 bases, with 6 bases spanning the gap. CDR3 nucleotide sequence: TGTGCCAGCAGTTTATTCTTCCACGAGCAGTACTTC. Translated, it gives CASSLFFHEQYF.

In its sample, this clonotype was seen many times. The CDR3 DNA sequence: TGTGCCAGCAGTTACGCAAAGGGGAGACTCACAGATACGCAGTATTTT. Translation: CASSYAKGRLTDTQYF. The chain combines TRBV6-5 with TRBJ2-3; D assignment may be TRBD1 or TRBD2 (5 bases each). Trimming shortened V by 2 bases and J by 2 bases, and 14 bases separated the two germline ends. The CDR3 has 16 residues. CDR1 MNHEY and CDR2 SVGAGI come from the germline V gene.

At least ten counts were recorded for this clonotype. The V gene is TRBV11-2, the J gene TRBJ2-7; 8 bases match TRBD1. Germline CDR1 SGHAT, CDR2 FQNNGV. The CDR3 loop spans 15 amino acids. The J segment lost 4 bases and the V segment lost 3 bases, leaving 8 bases of the junction unmatched. Here the CDR3 DNA reads TGTGCCAGCAGCTTGGAAGGACAGGGAACGTACGAGCAGTACTTC. It translates to CASSLEGQGTYEQYF.

Points on this clonotype: Since the CDR3 does not end with the conserved phenylalanine or tryptophan, this likely comes from a read error. CDR3 amino acids: CASNPSSSSYNEQFY. The CDR3 DNA sequence: TGTGCCAGTAATCCCAGTTCAAGCTCCTACAATGAGCAGTTCTAC. The chain uses TRBV19 and TRBJ2-1; D unresolved. V lost 7 bases, J lost 0 bases, and 13 bases lay in between. CDR1 and CDR2 from the germline V gene are LNHDA and SQIVND (reference sequence). The CDR3 is 15 residues long.

This clonotype has at least ten counts. The chain links TRBV6-2 or TRBV6-3 to TRBJ2-7, with TRBD2 matching 8 bases. The CDR3 extends over 16 amino acids. V trimming: 5 bases; J trimming: 3 bases; junction bases outside the gene matches: 12. Per germline, CDR1 MNHEY and CDR2 SVGEGT. The CDR3 protein is CASSGLLTSGLYEQYF. In nucleotides, the CDR3 is TGTGCCAGCAGTGGACTCCTAACTAGCGGACTCTACGAGCAGTACTTC.

This chain uses TRBV15 with TRBJ2-7; TRBD2 is a possible D gene (5 bases). Germline V CDR1 and CDR2: LNHNV, YYDKDF (reference sequence). There are 14 residues in the CDR3. Trimming took off 0 bases at V and 2 bases at J, with 8 bases between the two ends. The CDR3 protein is CATSREDSPYEQYF. CDR3 nucleotides: TGTGCCACCAGCAGAGAGGACTCTCCCTACGAGCAGTACTTC.